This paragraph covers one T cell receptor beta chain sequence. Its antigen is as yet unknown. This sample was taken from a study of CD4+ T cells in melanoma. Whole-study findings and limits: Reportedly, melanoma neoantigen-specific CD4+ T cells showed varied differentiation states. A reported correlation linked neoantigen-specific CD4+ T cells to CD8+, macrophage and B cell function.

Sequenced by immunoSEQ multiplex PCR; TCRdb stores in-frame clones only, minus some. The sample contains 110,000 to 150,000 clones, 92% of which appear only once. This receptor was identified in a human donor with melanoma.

CDR3 in amino acids: CASSLTQGPETQYF. The CDR3 coding sequence is TGCGCCAGCAGCCTCACCCAGGGGCCAGAGACCCAGTACTTC. The chain combines TRBV5-1 with TRBJ2-5, with D maybe TRBD1 (6 bases). V was trimmed by 4 bases and J by 4 bases, leaving 14 bases between them. This CDR3 has 14 residues. Germline CDR1 SGHRS, CDR2 YFSETQ.